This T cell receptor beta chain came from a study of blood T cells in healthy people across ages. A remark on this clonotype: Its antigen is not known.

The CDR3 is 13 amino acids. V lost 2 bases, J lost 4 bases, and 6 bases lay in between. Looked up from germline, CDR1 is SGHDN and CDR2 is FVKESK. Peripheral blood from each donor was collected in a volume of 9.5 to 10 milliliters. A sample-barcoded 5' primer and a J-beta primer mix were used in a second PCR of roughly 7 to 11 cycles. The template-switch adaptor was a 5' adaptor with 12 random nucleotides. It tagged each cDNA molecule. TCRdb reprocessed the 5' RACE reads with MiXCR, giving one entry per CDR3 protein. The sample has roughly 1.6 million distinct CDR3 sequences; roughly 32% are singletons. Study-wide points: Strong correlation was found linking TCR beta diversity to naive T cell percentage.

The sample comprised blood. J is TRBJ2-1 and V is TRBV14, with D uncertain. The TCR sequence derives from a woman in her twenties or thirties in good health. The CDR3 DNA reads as TGTGCCAGCAGCCAAACTCGGTACAATGAGCAGTTCTTC. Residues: CASSQTRYNEQFF. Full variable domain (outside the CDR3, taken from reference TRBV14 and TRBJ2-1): EAGVTQFPSHSVIEKGQTVTLRCDPISGHDNLYWYRRVMGKEIKFLLHFVKESKQDESGMPNNRFLAERTGGTYSTLKVQPAELEDSGVYFCASSQTRYNEQFFGPGTRLTVL.